A selection of T cell receptor beta chains follows, all from one sample in a study of blood T cell repertoires in COVID-19. Here immunoSEQ multiplex PCR was the method, and the copy in TCRdb shows in-frame clones only, minus some. The table includes approximately 300,000 clones, more than 70% detected once. Sequenced sample: peripheral blood. The receptor set was obtained from a woman between 50 and 59 years old with acute or convalescent COVID-19. The CDR3 runs from the conserved cysteine through the conserved F or W.

>TRBJ1-2|TRBV19
CASTLRDRDGYTF
>TRBJ2-3|TRBV10-3
CAISDGGADTQYF
>TRBJ2-3|TRBV9
CASSKRGGDTDTQYF
>TRBJ2-5|TRBV5-4
CASSPSQTGRETQYF
>TRBJ1-1|TRBV5-1
CASSTGATDTEAFF
>TRBJ2-1|TRBV30
CAWSPNRGREQFF
>TRBJ1-2|TRBV6-5
CASSERRADYGYTF
>TRBJ2-7|TRBV27
CASSLRDSLTEQYF
>TRBJ1-2|TRBV4-1
CASSLTGPYGYTF
>TRBJ2-2|TRBV9
CASNEGGGGELFF
>TRBJ2-3|TRBV7-2
CASSLGGESSTDTQYF
>TRBJ2-3|TRBV18
CASFGADTQYF
>TRBJ1-1|TRBV30
CAWSAPGTYEAFF
>TRBJ1-1|TRBV7-2
CASSLRGPNTEAFF
>TRBJ1-2|TRBV2
CASSAVTGGRYTF
>TRBJ1-2|TRBV18
CASSGQGEDYGYTF
>TRBJ2-1|TRBV10-1
CASSGGQGAYNEQFF
>TRBJ1-6|TRBV5-1
CASSLVGTGDNSPLHF
>TRBJ1-2|TRBV7-2
CASSLGVPQGGYGYTF
>TRBJ2-3|TRBV10-2
CASSRAGGSADTQYF
>TRBJ2-3|TRBV4-1
CASSQGLAGATSTDTQYF
>TRBJ2-5|TRBV25-1
CASSAFQGRETQYF
>TRBJ1-2|TRBV7-2
CASARVLDYTF
>TRBJ2-7|TRBV27
CASSLSQGLVSYEQYF
>TRBJ2-1|TRBV7-2
CASTSQGWVNEQFF
>TRBJ1-1|TRBV6-5
CASSYSTGQGRTEAFF
>TRBJ1-4|TRBV4-1
CASSQARDEKLFF
>TRBJ1-1|TRBV6-1
CASSEGRRGTEAFF
>TRBJ2-7|TRBV7-9
CASSPGGGTYEQYF
>TRBJ2-5|TRBV4-1
CASSQARMEETQYF
>TRBJ2-3|TRBV19
CASSPGGGTDTQYF
>TRBJ1-1|TRBV2
CASSEPTGHWGEAFF
>TRBJ1-1|TRBV4-3
CASSHWDRDEAFF
>TRBJ2-1|TRBV3-1/TRBV3-2
CASSHLQGNNEQFF
>TRBJ2-7|TRBV9
CASSFRQNYEQYF
>TRBJ2-4|TRBV27
CASTPHRDQAKNIQYF
>TRBJ2-7|TRBV6-5
CASSYQGKQYF
>TRBJ2-2|TRBV18
CASSPRTGENPGELFF
>TRBJ2-7|TRBV2
CASSAPSGILRYF
>TRBJ1-1|TRBV19
CASIQTGVMNTEAFF
>TRBJ1-1|TRBV6-4
CASSESPGQGDTEAFF
>TRBJ2-7|TRBV19
CASSRGDSGGEQYF
>TRBJ2-2|TRBV27
CASSFSVAGELFF
>TRBJ1-3|TRBV27
CASSLTGGDGNTIYF
>TRBJ1-3|TRBV11-2
CASSLDSPLATSGNTIYF
>TRBJ1-3|TRBV21-1
CASSKLHRAKGNTIYF
>TRBJ2-1|TRBV5-6
CASSLGVAGASSYNEQFF
>TRBJ1-4|TRBV7-2
CASSLVGGANEKLFF
>TRBJ2-7|TRBV9
CASSSGRDSYSYEQYF
>TRBJ2-3|TRBV7-9
CASSLDGLAGDTQYF
>TRBJ1-4|TRBV10-3
CAIRTGLDEKLFF
>TRBJ1-2|TRBV2
CASSELGGTDYGYTF
>TRBJ1-3|TRBV7-6
CASSGTGSGNTIYF
>TRBJ2-1|TRBV30
CAWSRIAKSYNEQFF
>TRBJ1-1|TRBV27
CASSLVGALNTEAFF
>TRBJ1-2|TRBV2
CASSDRTAYGYTF
>TRBJ1-3|TRBV12-3/TRBV12-4
CASSTVSGNTIYF
>TRBJ1-5|TRBV30
CAWSVPGQGEQPQHF
>TRBJ1-5|TRBV7-2
CASSPPGQPQHF